Following are 8 T cell receptor beta chains from one sample sequenced in a study of shared clonotypes between healthy human individuals. TCRdb keeps only in-frame clones here, not all; method: immunoSEQ multiplex PCR. In the table there are about 1.5 million clones, 98% of which are singletons. The source material was naive CD4+ T cells sorted from blood. This sample's subset: CD45RA+ positively selected. These receptors were obtained from a man under 40 in good health.

As to this clone: This specimen includes other DNA sequences encoding the same CDR3. The rearrangement joins TRBV7-2 to TRBJ2-1, with 13 nucleotides matching TRBD2. CDR3 length equals 15 residues. CDR1 is SGHTA and CDR2 is FQGNSA in the germline V gene. Unmatched junction bases numbered 1, after V lost 2 bases and J lost 6 bases. The CDR3 DNA sequence: TGTGCCAGCAGCTTAAGACTAGCGGGAGGCAATGAGCAGTTCTTC. This sequence encodes CASSLRLAGGNEQFF.

The chain couples TRBV30 to TRBJ2-2; D unclear. Looked up from germline, CDR1 is GTSNPN and CDR2 is SVGIG (reference sequence). This CDR3 is 14 amino acids long. Trimming pared 4 bases from V and 2 bases from J, leaving 11 bases between. The CDR3 nucleotides read TGTGCCTGGACACTGTGGCGCAACACCGGGGAGCTGTTTTTT. This sequence encodes CAWTLWRNTGELFF.

This clone was recorded only once. The V gene is TRBV6-5, the J gene TRBJ2-3; D remains unclear. Germline CDR1 and CDR2: MNHEY and SVGAGI. V lost 7 bases to trimming and J lost 0 bases, with 11 bases between them. The CDR3 runs 14 residues. The CDR3 reads CASTWKESTDTQYF. Written as DNA, the CDR3 is TGTGCCAGCACCTGGAAGGAGAGCACAGATACGCAGTATTTT.

The chain recombines TRBV6-5 with TRBJ1-2, with 9 nucleotides matching TRBD1. The CDR3 spans 14 residues. V was clipped by 2 bases and J by 4 bases; unmatched bases: 2. Germline CDR1 reads MNHEY; CDR2 reads SVGAGI. This CDR3 is CASSYTDRGYGYTF. As DNA, the CDR3 is TGTGCCAGCAGTTACACGGACAGGGGCTATGGCTACACCTTC.

The genes are TRBV6-6 and TRBJ2-1; tentatively, D is TRBD2 (5 bases). The CDR3 is made up of 13 amino acids. Germline lookup yields CDR1 MNHNY and CDR2 SVGAGI (reference sequence). V was trimmed by 7 bases and J by 7 bases, leaving 14 bases between them. For the CDR3, the DNA is TGTGCCAGCACCCGGGGTAGAGGGAATGAGCAGTTCTTC. As protein: CASTRGRGNEQFF.

V and J are TRBV7-8 and TRBJ2-7; TRBD2 agrees at 12 bases. This CDR3 has 15 amino acids. V was clipped by 3 bases and J by 3 bases; unmatched bases: 3. Germline CDR1 and CDR2: SGHVS and FQNEAQ. The chain's CDR3 is CASSLTSGGHYEQYF. CDR3 nucleotides: TGTGCCAGCAGCTTGACTAGCGGGGGCCACTACGAGCAGTACTTC.

V usage is TRBV10-1 and J usage is TRBJ2-3; TRBD2 matches at 9 bases. Trimming took 2 bases from V and 2 from J; bases not matched to a gene: 5. Germline V gives CDR1 WNHNN, CDR2 SYGVQD (reference sequence). The CDR3 covers 16 residues. CDR3 amino acids: CASSERIAGDTDTQYF. CDR3 DNA: TGCGCCAGCAGTGAGAGGATAGCGGGAGACACAGATACGCAGTATTTT.

This clone was seen only once. The gene calls are TRBV7-2 and TRBJ2-1, with 8 nucleotides matching TRBD1. The CDR3 consists of 15 residues. Per the germline V gene, CDR1 is SGHTA and CDR2 is FQGNSA. J lost 3 bases, V lost 5 bases, and 6 bases had no gene match. CDR3 sequence reads: CASSNRQGNYNEQFF. Here the CDR3 DNA reads TGTGCCAGCAGCAATCGACAGGGGAACTACAATGAGCAGTTCTTC.